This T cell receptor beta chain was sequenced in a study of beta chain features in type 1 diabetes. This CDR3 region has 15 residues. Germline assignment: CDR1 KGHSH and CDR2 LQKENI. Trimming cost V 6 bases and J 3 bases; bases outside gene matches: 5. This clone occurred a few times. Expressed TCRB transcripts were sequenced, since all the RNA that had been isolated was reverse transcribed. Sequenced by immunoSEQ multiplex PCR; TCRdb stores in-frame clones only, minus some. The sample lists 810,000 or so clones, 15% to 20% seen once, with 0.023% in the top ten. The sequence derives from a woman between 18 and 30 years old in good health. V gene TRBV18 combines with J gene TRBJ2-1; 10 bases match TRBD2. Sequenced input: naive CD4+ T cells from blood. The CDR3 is CASSLAGADYNEQFF. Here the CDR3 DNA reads TGTGCCAGCTCGCTAGCGGGAGCGGACTACAATGAGCAGTTCTTC.